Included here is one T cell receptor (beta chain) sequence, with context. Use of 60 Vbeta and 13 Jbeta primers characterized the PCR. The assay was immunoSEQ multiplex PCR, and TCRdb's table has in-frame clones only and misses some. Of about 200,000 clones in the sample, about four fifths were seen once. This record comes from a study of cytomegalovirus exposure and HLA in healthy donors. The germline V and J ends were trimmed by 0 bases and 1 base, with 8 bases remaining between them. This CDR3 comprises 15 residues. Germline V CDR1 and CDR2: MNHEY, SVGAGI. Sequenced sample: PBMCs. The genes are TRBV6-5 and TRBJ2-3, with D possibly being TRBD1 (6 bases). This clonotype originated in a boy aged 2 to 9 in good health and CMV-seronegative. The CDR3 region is CASSYSWTGTDTQYF. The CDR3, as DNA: TGTGCCAGCAGTTACTCCTGGACAGGCACAGATACGCAGTATTTT.